This T cell receptor beta chain originates from a study of blood T cell repertoires in COVID-19. Study background: Sources were T cells, B-cell-depleted T cells, or PBMCs; the material itself was cDNA or gDNA.

Authors' analysis steps: Cell counts per sample came from amplifying reference gene primers. Assay: immunoSEQ multiplex PCR; the TCRdb copy retains only in-frame clones and omits some. Clone size and the V and J calls come from that table; the DNA yielded D and trimming. The repertoire holds 100,000 to 150,000 clones, with over 60% as singletons. The CDR3 has 16 residues. CDR1 MGHRA and CDR2 YSYEKL come from the germline V gene. V dropped 0 bases and J dropped 2 bases, with 14 bases sitting between them. The sequencing sample was made of peripheral blood. The clonotype originates from a man aged 40-50 years with active or convalescent COVID-19. The chain joins TRBV4-1 to TRBJ2-7; D may be TRBD1 (6 bases). Here the CDR3 DNA reads TGCGCCAGCAGCCAAGACCCCCAGGGGATCACCTACGAGCAGTACTTC. Residues: CASSQDPQGITYEQYF.